This record covers a single TCR beta chain. This sample was included in a study of blood T cell repertoires in COVID-19. Looking at the study overall: Samples of COVID-19 (acute and convalescent) were obtained from the United States, Italy and Spain. The analysed material was cDNA or gDNA that came from T cells, B-cell-depleted T cells, or PBMCs.

Per the original methods: Researchers report that nucleated cell counts were estimated from reference gene primer amplification. Method: immunoSEQ multiplex PCR; TCRdb's copy keeps in-frame clones and lacks some. Clonal size and the V and J genes are those of that table, whereas D and trimming came from the DNA. There are 140,000 or so clones in the sample; approximately 89% occur only once, and 1.5% to 2% lies in the top ten. CDR3 length equals 16 residues. V was shortened by 1 base and J by 1 base, with 13 bases between the two germline ends. Germline CDR1 is SGHVS and CDR2 is FQNEAQ. Sequencing was done on a sample of peripheral blood. The receptor was derived from a human donor in a cohort sampled during active COVID-19. The chain links TRBV7-8 to TRBJ1-2; D unclear. The CDR3 DNA follows: TGTGCCAGCAGCTTAGTAGGAGGCCTACTTAACTATGGCTACACCTTC. Translated: CASSLVGGLLNYGYTF.